The 4 T cell receptor beta chains reported below all come from one sample, sequenced in a study of blood T cell repertoires in COVID-19. Using immunoSEQ multiplex PCR, the repertoire was profiled, and TCRdb retains in-frame clones only, with some absent. The sample records 130,000 to 150,000 clones, about 83% being singletons. The sequenced sample consisted of peripheral blood. These receptors all stem from a woman aged 40 to 50 with acute or convalescent COVID-19.

This clone came up once. J is TRBJ2-1 and V is TRBV28, with 9 bases aligning to TRBD2. CDR3 length: 15 residues. Germline V gives CDR1 MDHEN, CDR2 SYDVKM. Trimming at V came to 1 base and at J to 9 bases, leaving 7 bases not matched to a gene. The CDR3 DNA reads as TGTGCCAGCAGTTTATCGCTAGCGGGACGGGTTGAGCAGTTCTTC. It is translated as CASSLSLAGRVEQFF.

The chain combines TRBV6-1 with TRBJ1-2, with D tentatively TRBD1 (6 bases). Deletions cut 1 base from V and 4 bases from J, with 28 bases between. The CDR3 loop spans 20 amino acids. Germline V gene lookup returns CDR1 MNHNS and CDR2 SASEGT. CDR3 nucleotide sequence: TGTGCCAGCAGTGAAGAAGCAGTACAGGGCCGGATTTCCTTCGGCTATGGCTACACCTTC. Its translation is CASSEEAVQGRISFGYGYTF.

For the CDR3, the DNA is TGTGCCAGCAGTCCAGGGGTTCCCTATGGCTACACCTTC. Amino acid sequence: CASSPGVPYGYTF. This chain uses TRBV6-4 with TRBJ1-2; perhaps TRBD1 as D (6 bases). Per germline, CDR1 MRHNA and CDR2 SNTAGT. V shed 5 bases and J shed 4 bases, with 11 bases lying between them. The CDR3 extends over 13 amino acids.

About this clone itself: One junction end disagrees with the germline gene, perhaps due to a read error. The J gene is TRBJ2-2, the V gene TRBV5-1; 7 bases match TRBD2. Germline V CDR1 and CDR2: SGHRS, YFSETQ. The CDR3 length is 16 residues. The CDR3 region is CTSSLGASGLTGELFF. The CDR3 DNA follows: TGCACCAGCAGCTTAGGCGCTAGCGGCCTCACCGGGGAGCTGTTTTTT.